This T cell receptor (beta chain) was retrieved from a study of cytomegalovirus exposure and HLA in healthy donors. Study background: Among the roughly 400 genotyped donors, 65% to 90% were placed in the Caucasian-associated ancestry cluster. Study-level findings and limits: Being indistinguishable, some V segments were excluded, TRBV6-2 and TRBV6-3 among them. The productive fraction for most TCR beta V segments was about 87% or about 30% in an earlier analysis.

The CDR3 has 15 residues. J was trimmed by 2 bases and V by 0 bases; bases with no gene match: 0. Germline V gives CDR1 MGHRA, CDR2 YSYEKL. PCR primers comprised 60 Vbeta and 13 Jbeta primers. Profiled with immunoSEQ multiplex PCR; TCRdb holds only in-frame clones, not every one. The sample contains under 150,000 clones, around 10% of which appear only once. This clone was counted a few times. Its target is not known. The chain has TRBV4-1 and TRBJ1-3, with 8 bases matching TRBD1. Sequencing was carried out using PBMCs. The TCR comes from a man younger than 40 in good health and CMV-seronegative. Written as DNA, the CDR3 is TGCGCCAGCAGCCAAGACAGGGGGCCTGGAAACACCATATATTTT. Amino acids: CASSQDRGPGNTIYF.